Reported below is one T cell receptor beta chain. The sample originates from a study of blood T cell repertoires in COVID-19. Libraries were prepared by immunoSEQ multiplex PCR; TCRdb keeps only in-frame clonotypes and omits some of them. In the table there are some 190,000 clones, 85% of which are singletons. The CDR3 is made up of 15 amino acids. Trimming took 2 bases from V and 1 from J; bases not matched to a gene: 5. Looked up from germline, CDR1 is SGHNT and CDR2 is YYREEE (reference sequence). The specimen was peripheral blood. The chain uses TRBV5-4 and TRBJ2-7; 8 nucleotides match TRBD1. The sequence came from a person between 65 and 79 years old with COVID-19, enrolled during active disease. The CDR3 protein is CASSFRTGSSYEQYF. The CDR3 nucleotides are TGTGCCAGCAGCTTTCGGACAGGGTCGTCCTACGAGCAGTACTTC.